The T cell receptor (beta chain) described here comes from a study of T cells in Graves' hyperthyroidism and ophthalmopathy. Any patient presenting with uncontrolled infection, other autoimmune disease, pregnancy or lactation was left out. Orbital computed tomography, thyroid ultrasound, serum thyroxine and TRAb, and clinical symptoms together informed the diagnoses. The table lists this clonotype with a few counts. V lost 0 bases and J 3 bases, leaving 20 bases between the germline ends. Germline V gives CDR1 KGHSH, CDR2 LQKENI. This CDR3 has 18 amino acids. Authors of the study amplified TCR beta CDR3 regions from RNA transcripts. TCR CDR3 regions were first amplified by RT-PCR with HTBI primers. One entry per CDR3 protein, called by TCRdb with MiXCR from the multiplex PCR reads. Among around 210,000 distinct CDR3 sequences listed, roughly a sixth were seen once.

The sequenced sample was blood. This clonotype was sampled from a woman aged 50 to 60 with Graves' hyperthyroidism. The rearrangement joins TRBV18 to TRBJ2-5; possibly TRBD2 for D (6 bases). The CDR3 spells CASSPPTSPRELEETQYF. CDR3 sequence (DNA): TGTGCCAGCTCACCACCGACTTCTCCCCGGGAGTTGGAAGAGACCCAGTACTTC.